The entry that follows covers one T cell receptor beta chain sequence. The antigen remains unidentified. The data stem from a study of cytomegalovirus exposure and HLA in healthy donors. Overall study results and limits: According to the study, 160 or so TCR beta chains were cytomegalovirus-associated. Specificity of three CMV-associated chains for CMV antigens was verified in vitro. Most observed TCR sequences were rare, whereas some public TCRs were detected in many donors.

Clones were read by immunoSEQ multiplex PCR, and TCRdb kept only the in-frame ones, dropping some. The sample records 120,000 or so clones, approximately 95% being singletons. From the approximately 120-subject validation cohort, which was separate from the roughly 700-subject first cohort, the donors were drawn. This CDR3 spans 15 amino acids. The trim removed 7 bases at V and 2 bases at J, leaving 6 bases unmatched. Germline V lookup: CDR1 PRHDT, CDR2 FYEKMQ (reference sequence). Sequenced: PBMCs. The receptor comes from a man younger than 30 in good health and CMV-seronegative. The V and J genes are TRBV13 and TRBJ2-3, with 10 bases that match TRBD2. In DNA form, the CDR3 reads TGTGCCAGCATTTTAGCGGGAGGTGACACAGATACGCAGTATTTT. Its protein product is CASILAGGDTDTQYF.